The rows below give T cell receptor beta chains drawn from one sample of a study of identical twins. Via MiXCR, TCRdb re-called the 5' RACE reads, giving one row per CDR3 protein. Of approximately 300,000 distinct CDR3 sequences in the sample, 9.5% were seen once. This sample was shared with a second study, whose subject was yellow fever vaccine responses in identical twins.

Input material: CD8+ T cells sorted from blood. The origin of the receptors is a woman between 18 and 29 years old in good health. CDR3s include the opening cysteine and the closing phenylalanine or tryptophan. D genes are given only for firm matches. Clone size appears in some rows only: once, few, many, or a class for an expanded clone.

d_gene	abundance	v_gene	j_gene	CDR3aa	CDR3nt
NA	few	TRBV27	TRBJ2-4	CASSLTGFGTKNIQYF	TGTGCCAGCAGTTTAACAGGATTTGGGACCAAAAACATTCAGTACTTC
TRBD1	NA	TRBV5-5	TRBJ2-7	CASSHWDSWPGHEQYF	TGTGCCAGCAGCCACTGGGACAGTTGGCCAGGGCATGAGCAGTACTTC
NA	few	TRBV25-1	TRBJ2-5	CASSDKDQYF	TGTGCCAGCAGTGACAAGGACCAGTACTTC
TRBD1	NA	TRBV6-5	TRBJ1-2	CASSYSKGAPEGYTF	TGTGCCAGCAGTTACTCGAAGGGGGCGCCTGAAGGCTACACCTTC
TRBD2	many	TRBV5-1	TRBJ2-1	CASSLAASGINEQFF	TGCGCCAGCAGCTTGGCCGCTAGCGGGATTAATGAGCAGTTCTTC
NA	NA	TRBV15	TRBJ2-7	CATSTTGNEQYF	TGTGCCACCAGCACCACAGGTAACGAGCAGTACTTC
TRBD1	NA	TRBV9	TRBJ2-7	CASSAPGQPYEQYF	TGTGCCAGCAGCGCCCCGGGACAGCCCTACGAGCAGTACTTC
NA	NA	TRBV2	TRBJ2-7	CASSEGRAAYEQYF	TGTGCCAGCAGTGAAGGTAGGGCAGCCTACGAGCAGTACTTC
TRBD2	few	TRBV20-1	TRBJ2-7	CSPKKAGTSHYEQYF	TGCAGTCCAAAGAAAGCCGGGACTAGTCACTACGAGCAGTACTTC
NA	many	TRBV5-6	TRBJ2-7	CASRSQGTTYEQYF	TGTGCCAGCAGAAGCCAGGGTACCACCTACGAGCAGTACTTC
NA	NA	TRBV24-1	TRBJ2-5	CATSEPGPEETQYF	TGTGCCACCAGTGAACCTGGACCAGAAGAGACCCAGTACTTC
TRBD1	NA	TRBV25-1	TRBJ1-1	CASSAPGQGANTEAFF	TGTGCCAGCAGTGCCCCGGGACAGGGCGCTAACACTGAAGCTTTCTTT
NA	few	TRBV4-3	TRBJ2-3	CASSQERIGGGFTDTQYF	TGCGCCAGCAGCCAAGAGCGGATCGGAGGGGGGTTCACAGATACGCAGTATTTT
TRBD1	NA	TRBV11-2	TRBJ2-1	CASSLDLGQGARGEQFF	TGTGCCAGCAGCTTAGACCTGGGACAGGGGGCACGGGGTGAGCAGTTCTTC
TRBD2	many	TRBV20-1	TRBJ2-7	CSATPGLADYF	TGCAGTGCTACCCCGGGACTAGCGGACTACTTC
NA	NA	TRBV6-5	TRBJ2-1	CASSYAKGIEQFF	TGTGCCAGCAGTTACGCGAAGGGAATTGAGCAGTTCTTC
NA	NA	TRBV7-7	TRBJ2-2	CASSYSGGDTKNTGELFF	TGTGCTAGCAGCTACTCAGGGGGGGACACGAAGAACACCGGGGAGCTGTTTTTT
NA	many	TRBV3-1	TRBJ2-1	CASSQDTEGGSRFF	TGTGCCAGCAGCCAAGATACAGAGGGGGGGAGCCGGTTCTTC